These 2 T cell receptor beta chains were all obtained from the same sample, sequenced in a study of blood T cell repertoires in COVID-19. The method was immunoSEQ multiplex PCR; TCRdb's version includes in-frame clones alone and lacks a portion of them. The data contain more than 95,000 clones, roughly 90% of them seen just once; the ten biggest clones take up roughly 5.5%. The sample taken for sequencing was peripheral blood. These receptors were collected from a human donor in a cohort sampled during active COVID-19.

On this clone itself: Other DNA sequences of this sample code for an identical CDR3. The chain recombines TRBV7-2 with TRBJ1-4; D gene ambiguous. V was pared by 5 bases and J by 12 bases, with 22 bases between. CDR3 size: 15 residues. Per germline, CDR1 SGHTA and CDR2 FQGNSA. CDR3 protein: CASSAQVAYNEELFF. CDR3 nucleotides: TGTGCCAGCAGCGCTCAAGTGGCCTATAATGAGGAACTGTTTTTT. Using reference TRBV7-2 and TRBJ1-4 for the parts outside the CDR3, the full variable domain is GAGVSQSPSNKVTEKGKDVELRCDPISGHTALYWYRQSLGQGLEFLIYFQGNSAPDKSGLPSDRFSAERTGGSVSTLTIQRTQQEDSAVYLCASSAQVAYNEELFFGSGTQLSVL.

The V and J genes are TRBV27 and TRBJ1-6, with 8 bases that match TRBD1. The CDR3 length is 17 residues. The junction had 11 bases not matched to a gene; V was cut back by 4 bases and J by 6 bases. Germline lookup yields CDR1 MNHEY and CDR2 SMNVEV (reference sequence). The CDR3: CASSSWHYGQGNSPLHF. DNA for the CDR3: TGTGCCAGCAGTTCATGGCACTATGGACAGGGTAATTCACCCCTCCACTTT.